Presented here are 21 T cell receptor beta chains from one specimen sequenced in a study of CD8 T cells in Susac syndrome. With random hexamers, reverse transcription was performed on about 0.5 to 1 ug of RNA. A single record per CDR3 protein comes from TCRdb applying MiXCR to the immunoSEQ multiplex PCR reads. This sample has approximately 280,000 distinct CDR3 sequences, with approximately 85% found just once. Sequenced material: CD8+ T cells from PBMCs. These receptors were obtained from a human donor with multiple sclerosis.

The J gene is TRBJ2-6, the V gene TRBV20-1, with D possibly being TRBD2 (6 bases). Germline assignment: CDR1 DFQATT and CDR2 SNEGSKA (reference sequence). CDR3 size: 18 residues. V lost 6 bases and J 0 bases, leaving 21 bases between the germline ends. Written as DNA, the CDR3 is TGCAGTGCAAAATGGGGCGGGACCATCCTCTCTGGGGCCAACGTCCTGACTTTC. Protein: CSAKWGGTILSGANVLTF.

The CDR3 sequence is CSVGDRGTYNEQFF. Here the CDR3 DNA reads TGCAGCGTAGGCGACAGGGGAACGTACAATGAGCAGTTCTTC. The V call is TRBV29-1, the J call TRBJ2-1; 8 bases agree with TRBD1. In germline, CDR1 is SQVTM, CDR2 ANQGSEA. The CDR3 has 14 amino acids. Losses at the gene ends were 6 bases for V and 4 bases for J; bases not matched to a gene: 8.

This clonotype was found once. The chain recombines TRBV7-9 with TRBJ1-2; 8 bases fit TRBD1. This CDR3 is 15 amino acids long. CDR1 and CDR2 (germline): SEHNR, FQNEAQ (reference sequence). After removal of 6 bases from V and 4 bases from J, the junction contained 10 bases not matched to a gene. The CDR3 DNA sequence: TGTGCCAGCAGTTTAAGCCAGGGGGCCGGCTATGGCTACACCTTC. It is translated as CASSLSQGAGYGYTF.

The V call is TRBV20-1, the J call TRBJ1-5; the D gene is possibly TRBD1 (5 bases). The germline CDR1 and CDR2 sequences are DFQATT and SNEGSKA (reference sequence). Trimming cost V 5 bases and J 4 bases, with 12 bases left between them. This CDR3 region has 13 residues. The CDR3 sequence is CSALDSFNQPQHF. In nucleotides, the CDR3 is TGCAGTGCTCTTGACAGCTTTAATCAGCCCCAGCATTTT.

The chain recombines TRBV19 with TRBJ2-5; D is possibly TRBD1 (5 bases). This CDR3 spans 13 amino acids. With 5 bases removed from V and 4 bases from J, the gap between germline ends came to 11 bases. Germline V gene data show CDR1 as LNHDA and CDR2 as SQIVND (reference sequence). The CDR3 here is CASSADITETQYF. CDR3 nucleotide sequence: TGTGCCAGTAGTGCGGACATTACAGAGACCCAGTACTTC.

The chain couples TRBV6-2 or TRBV6-3 to TRBJ2-1, with 9 bases that match TRBD2. J gave up 4 bases and V 3 bases, and 4 bases lay outside the gene matches. The germline gives CDR1 MNHEY, CDR2 SVGEGT. The CDR3 contains 15 residues. The CDR3 loop reads CASSYRSGRYNEQFF. The CDR3 DNA reads TGTGCCAGCAGTTATCGTAGCGGGAGATACAATGAGCAGTTCTTC.

This clonotype was detected once. The chain couples TRBV19 to TRBJ2-3; 11 bases match TRBD2. Germline values: CDR1 LNHDA, CDR2 SQIVND (reference sequence). Germline trimming cut 5 bases from V and 4 bases from J; bases unmatched to any gene: 8. This CDR3 contains 16 residues. CDR3 coding DNA: TGTGCCAGTAGTCTTCAACTAGCGGGAGAAGCAGATACGCAGTATTTT. Protein: CASSLQLAGEADTQYF.

V usage is TRBV9 and J usage is TRBJ2-1, with 10 bases aligning to TRBD1. The trim removed 1 base at V and 6 bases at J, leaving 7 bases unmatched. The V gene's germline CDR1 is SGDLS and CDR2 YYNGEE. The CDR3 spans 16 residues. The chain's CDR3 is CASSVNRDRGGNEQFF. The CDR3 coding sequence is TGTGCCAGCAGCGTAAATCGGGACAGGGGTGGCAATGAGCAGTTCTTC.

The J gene is TRBJ2-5, the V gene TRBV29-1, with D tentatively TRBD2 (6 bases). The CDR3 runs 16 residues. The V and J ends lost 2 bases and 5 bases respectively, with 21 bases between them. Germline CDR1 SQVTM, CDR2 ANQGSEA. The CDR3, as DNA: TGCAGCGTTGAATTCCGGGACCTCGGGGGATGGGAGACCCAGTACTTC. This encodes CSVEFRDLGGWETQYF.

The chain links TRBV14 to TRBJ1-1; weak D call: TRBD1 (6 bases). Trimming shortened V by 8 bases and J by 8 bases, and 30 bases separated the two germline ends. CDR3 length equals 17 residues. Germline V gene sequence: CDR1 SGHDN, CDR2 FVKESK. CDR3 residues: CASPPRGGNTLKVEAFF. The CDR3 coding sequence is TGTGCCAGCCCACCCAGGGGCGGAAACACACTGAAGGTGGAAGCTTTCTTT.

The chain carries TRBV7-8 and TRBJ2-7; either TRBD1 or TRBD2 may fit D (6 bases each). CDR1 SGHVS and CDR2 FQNEAQ come from the germline V gene. CDR3 length: 16 residues. Trimming pared 5 bases from V and 0 bases from J, leaving 17 bases between. The CDR3 DNA reads as TGTGCCAGCAGCGATCGAAGGGGGGCAAGCTCCTACGAGCAGTACTTC. It encodes CASSDRRGASSYEQYF.

The chain recombines TRBV2 with TRBJ2-2; no firm D call. The CDR3 sequence is 15 residues long. Trimming removed 3 bases at V and 7 bases at J, with 15 bases between. Germline lookup yields CDR1 SNHLY and CDR2 FYNNEI. The CDR3: CASSDVSVRVGELFF. DNA of the CDR3: TGTGCCAGCAGTGACGTGTCGGTACGAGTCGGGGAGCTGTTTTTT.

The chain joins TRBV5-1 to TRBJ2-5; 7 bases fit TRBD1. V was clipped by 0 bases and J by 5 bases; unmatched bases: 7. Germline assignment: CDR1 SGHRS and CDR2 YFSETQ. The CDR3 runs to 15 residues. The CDR3, as DNA: TGCGCCAGCAGCTTGGAGGGACAGATAATGGAGACCCAGTACTTC. Its protein product is CASSLEGQIMETQYF.

There are a few counts of this clonotype. The chain joins TRBV7-9 to TRBJ2-2; D might be TRBD1 (6 bases). CDR3 length: 17 residues. V was clipped by 5 bases and J by 2 bases, with 18 bases between them. CDR1 SEHNR and CDR2 FQNEAQ come from the germline V gene (reference sequence). The DNA of the CDR3 is TGTGCCAGCAGCCTCGTGGGGGCAGGGTATAACACCGGGGAGCTGTTTTTT. This sequence encodes CASSLVGAGYNTGELFF.

The V gene is TRBV5-5, the J gene TRBJ1-2, with 9 bases aligning to TRBD1. Germline V gene lookup returns CDR1 SGHKS and CDR2 YYEKEE (reference sequence). CDR3 size: 14 residues. The V gene end was trimmed by 2 bases and the J gene end by 8 bases; junction bases not matched to a gene: 7. The CDR3 is CASSFGQGWVGYTF. As DNA, the CDR3 is TGTGCCAGCAGCTTCGGACAGGGGTGGGTCGGCTACACCTTC.

The V call is TRBV11-1, the J call TRBJ2-1; the match to TRBD1 covers 9 bases. This CDR3 is built from 20 residues. Trimming took 5 bases from V and 0 from J; bases not matched to a gene: 17. Germline loops: CDR1 SGHAT, CDR2 FQDESV (reference sequence). The CDR3 loop is CASSVSPGTGITNSYNEQFF. CDR3 sequence (DNA): TGTGCCAGCAGCGTAAGCCCAGGGACAGGGATTACTAACTCCTACAATGAGCAGTTCTTC.

The rearrangement uses TRBV20-1 and TRBJ2-1; the D gene is possibly TRBD2 (6 bases). This CDR3 has 15 amino acids. The germline CDR1 and CDR2 sequences are DFQATT and SNEGSKA (reference sequence). Trimming pared 3 bases from V and 2 bases from J, leaving 14 bases between. As DNA, the CDR3 is TGCAGTGCTAGGCCCACTAGCAGTCCCTACAATGAGCAGTTCTTC. Its protein is CSARPTSSPYNEQFF.

The rearrangement links TRBV7-8 to TRBJ2-5, with 9 bases fitting TRBD2. Unmatched junction bases numbered 14, after V lost 1 base and J lost 2 bases. Germline-derived CDR1 and CDR2 are SGHVS and FQNEAQ. This CDR3 region has 19 residues. The CDR3 DNA reads TGTGCCAGCAGCTTAGTTGAACTGGTAGCGGGAGCCCCTCAAGAGACCCAGTACTTC. Translated: CASSLVELVAGAPQETQYF.

The V and J genes are TRBV12-3 or TRBV12-4 and TRBJ2-5, with D perhaps matching TRBD2 (5 bases). The CDR3 is 14 residues long. Trimming took off 10 bases at V and 5 bases at J, with 20 bases between the two ends. For the CDR3, the DNA is TGTGCCACATCAAAAGTAGGGAGCGCCGAGACCCAGTACTTC. This encodes CATSKVGSAETQYF.

This clonotype has just one count. The genes are TRBV7-8 and TRBJ2-7; 14 bases match TRBD2. Germline V CDR1 and CDR2: SGHVS, FQNEAQ. This CDR3 is 15 amino acids long. The ends lost 6 bases at V and 7 bases at J; junction bases unmatched: 8. In nucleotides, the CDR3 is TGTGCCAGCAGGAAGACTAGCGGGAGGGCAGGGGAGCAGTACTTC. This encodes CASRKTSGRAGEQYF.

This sequence joins TRBV27 and TRBJ1-2; D uncertain. Trimming took 2 bases from V and 6 from J, leaving 13 bases between them. Germline V CDR1 and CDR2: MNHEY, SMNVEV (reference sequence). CDR3 size: 14 residues. The CDR3 DNA follows: TGTGCCAGCAGTTTAACATTGCGGGGTGATGGCTACACCTTC. The encoded protein is CASSLTLRGDGYTF.